The rows below give T cell receptor beta chains drawn from one sample of a study of T cell responses to AZD1222 COVID-19 vaccine. The assay was immunoSEQ multiplex PCR, and TCRdb's table has in-frame clones only and misses some. The sample lists 160,000 or so clones, about 91% occurring once. The sample consisted of peripheral blood, taken 28 days after the second AZD1222 dose. The origin of the receptors is an adult who received the AZD1222 COVID-19 vaccine. CDR3s include the opening cysteine and the closing phenylalanine or tryptophan. The D gene is left open where the match is weak. Some rows have no size entry. The others give once, few or many, or a class for an expanded clone.

j_gene	abundance	v_gene	d_gene	CDR3aa	CDR3nt
TRBJ1-1	NA	TRBV5-1	TRBD1	CASRGQAEAFF	TGCGCCAGCAGAGGACAGGCTGAAGCTTTCTTT
TRBJ2-2	NA	TRBV5-4	NA	CASSLAAGSNTGELFF	TGTGCCAGCAGCTTGGCGGCAGGGTCGAACACCGGGGAGCTGTTTTTT
TRBJ2-7	NA	TRBV10-1	NA	CASSPLGPTYEQYF	TGCGCCAGCAGCCCCTTGGGCCCGACCTACGAGCAGTACTTC
TRBJ2-3	NA	TRBV3-1/TRBV3-2	NA	CASSQNSGPRTDTQYF	TGTGCCAGCAGCCAAAATTCGGGACCGCGCACAGATACGCAGTATTTT
TRBJ1-5	NA	TRBV10-3	TRBD1	CAISDTQGGNQPQHF	TGTGCCATCAGTGATACACAGGGGGGGAATCAGCCCCAGCATTTT
TRBJ2-5	NA	TRBV4-2	TRBD1	CASSQETGIGETQYF	TGTGCCAGCAGCCAAGAGACAGGGATAGGAGAGACCCAGTACTTC
TRBJ1-1	NA	TRBV7-8	TRBD1	CASSLAYGTGNTEAFF	TGTGCCAGCAGCTTAGCGTACGGGACAGGGAACACTGAAGCTTTCTTT
TRBJ1-6	once	TRBV6-2/TRBV6-3	NA	CASSYFSDNNSPLHF	TGTGCCAGCAGTTACTTCTCGGACAATAATTCACCCCTCCACTTT
TRBJ1-2	once	TRBV3-1/TRBV3-2	NA	CASSPDRNYGYTF	TGTGCCAGCAGCCCAGACAGGAACTATGGCTACACCTTC
TRBJ1-2	NA	TRBV4-1	TRBD1	CASSVRDRGPNGYGYTF	TGCGCCAGCAGCGTCCGGGACAGGGGCCCCAATGGCTATGGCTACACCTTC
TRBJ1-2	NA	TRBV19	TRBD1	CASSITGGGGYTF	TGTGCCAGTAGTATCACAGGGGGCGGTGGCTACACCTTC
TRBJ1-6	NA	TRBV13	TRBD1	CASSSAGTGGWNSPLHF	TGTGCCAGCAGCTCCGCCGGGACAGGGGGCTGGAATTCACCCCTCCACTTT
TRBJ1-6	NA	TRBV15	NA	CATSSRHSGVNSPLHF	TGTGCCACCAGCAGCCGACACTCTGGGGTTAATTCACCCCTCCACTTT
TRBJ2-7	NA	TRBV30	NA	CAWSGDGPPEQYF	TGTGCCTGGAGTGGGGATGGGCCCCCGGAGCAGTACTTC
TRBJ1-6	NA	TRBV27	NA	CASSWGLRSPLHF	TGTGCCAGCAGCTGGGGCCTTCGCTCACCCCTCCACTTT
TRBJ2-5	NA	TRBV2	NA	CASNEGVETQYF	TGTGCCAGCAACGAAGGAGTGGAGACCCAGTACTTC
TRBJ1-1	NA	TRBV6-1	NA	CASSERERREAFF	TGTGCCAGCAGTGAAAGGGAGAGGAGGGAAGCTTTCTTT
TRBJ1-3	NA	TRBV5-1	NA	CASSPGPTDSGNTIYF	TGCGCCAGCAGCCCGGGACCTACCGACTCTGGAAACACCATATATTTT
TRBJ2-1	NA	TRBV7-9	TRBD1	CASTELGGQGNNEQFF	TGTGCCAGCACCGAGTTGGGGGGACAGGGTAACAATGAGCAGTTCTTC
TRBJ2-3	NA	TRBV4-1	NA	CASSHYPGHRTDTQYF	TGCGCCAGCAGCCATTATCCGGGACACCGCACAGATACGCAGTATTTT
TRBJ1-2	NA	TRBV4-1	NA	CASSRGDSNYGYTF	TGCGCCAGCAGCCGAGGGGACTCTAACTATGGCTACACCTTC
TRBJ2-1	NA	TRBV5-6	TRBD2	CASSLPLTSGGRDEQFF	TGTGCCAGCAGCTTGCCTTTGACTAGCGGGGGGAGGGATGAGCAGTTCTTC
TRBJ2-1	NA	TRBV7-9	NA	CASSLGGGHLYNEQFF	TGTGCCAGCAGCTTAGGCGGGGGCCATCTCTACAATGAGCAGTTCTTC
TRBJ2-7	NA	TRBV9	NA	CASSVGRGPYEQYF	TGTGCCAGCAGCGTGGGGCGGGGACCCTACGAGCAGTACTTC
TRBJ2-3	NA	TRBV7-9	TRBD2	CASSYGTSGFTDTQYF	TGTGCCAGCAGCTATGGGACTAGTGGGTTTACAGATACGCAGTATTTT
TRBJ2-1	NA	TRBV30	NA	CAWSGGESSYNEQFF	TGTGCCTGGAGTGGCGGGGAAAGCTCCTACAATGAGCAGTTCTTC
TRBJ1-2	NA	TRBV12-3/TRBV12-4	TRBD1	CASRPTGTYGYTF	TGTGCCAGCAGGCCGACAGGGACCTATGGCTACACCTTC
TRBJ1-6	NA	TRBV4-1	NA	CASSQLTTGESPLHF	TGCGCCAGCAGCCAACTAACCACAGGAGAATCACCCCTCCACTTT
TRBJ2-5	once	TRBV6-5	TRBD1	CASSYGTGEGETQYF	TGTGCCAGCAGTTACGGGACAGGGGAGGGAGAGACCCAGTACTTC
TRBJ1-3	NA	TRBV7-9	NA	CASSLVRAASGNTIYF	TGTGCCAGCAGCTTAGTTAGGGCGGCCTCTGGAAACACCATATATTTT
TRBJ1-1	NA	TRBV6-5	NA	CASSYSARLNTEAFF	TGTGCCAGCAGTTACTCCGCCAGGTTGAACACTGAAGCTTTCTTT
TRBJ2-7	NA	TRBV11-3	NA	CASSPRSGFEQYF	TGTGCCAGCAGCCCACGTTCGGGCTTCGAGCAGTACTTC
TRBJ1-1	NA	TRBV3-1/TRBV3-2	TRBD1	CASSPGTGSGSTEAFF	TGTGCCAGCAGCCCCGGGACAGGGAGTGGGAGCACTGAAGCTTTCTTT
TRBJ1-2	NA	TRBV7-9	NA	CASTISSGNYGYTF	TGTGCCAGCACCATAAGTTCGGGGAACTATGGCTACACCTTC
TRBJ2-7	NA	TRBV11-2	TRBD1	CASRQRQGSSYEQYF	TGTGCCAGCAGACAGCGACAGGGATCCTCCTACGAGCAGTACTTC
TRBJ2-7	once	TRBV7-2	NA	CASSLSEEQYF	TGTGCCAGCAGCTTATCGGAGGAGCAGTACTTC